This T cell receptor beta chain was obtained from a study of blood T cell repertoires in COVID-19. Study-level information: COVID-19 samples, acute and convalescent, were from the United States, Italy and Spain. Sample material is recorded as cDNA or gDNA derived from T cells, B-cell-depleted T cells, or PBMCs.

Using immunoSEQ multiplex PCR, the repertoire was profiled, and TCRdb retains in-frame clones only, with some absent. The sample has roughly 280,000 clones; around 90% are singletons. With V trimmed by 4 bases and J by 6 bases, 5 bases remained unmatched. CDR1 and CDR2 (germline): SGHTA, FQGNSA. This CDR3 region has 15 residues. This rearrangement joins TRBV7-2 to TRBJ1-6; 8 bases match TRBD1. The TCR comes from a woman between 50 and 59 years old who had recovered from COVID-19. The sequencing input was peripheral blood. In DNA form, the CDR3 reads TGTGCCAGCAGCTCCCGACAGGGGCGTAATTCACCCCTCCACTTT. This encodes CASSSRQGRNSPLHF. Drawing the rest from reference TRBV7-2 and TRBJ1-6, the complete variable domain is GAGVSQSPSNKVTEKGKDVELRCDPISGHTALYWYRQSLGQGLEFLIYFQGNSAPDKSGLPSDRFSAERTGGSVSTLTIQRTQQEDSAVYLCASSSRQGRNSPLHFGNGTRLTVT.